This T cell receptor beta chain stems from a study of blood T cell repertoires in COVID-19. Study summary: PBMCs, B-cell-depleted T cells, or T cells were the source of the cDNA or gDNA that made up the material.

The CDR3 contains 13 residues. CDR1 is KGHSH, CDR2 LQKENI, per germline. Trimming took 4 bases from V and 2 from J, leaving 9 bases between them. The study recruited people aged roughly 18 to 100 years across around 23 US areas. TCRdb keeps only in-frame clones here, not all; method: immunoSEQ multiplex PCR. Of about 300,000 clones in the sample, about nine tenths were seen once. The V gene is TRBV18, the J gene TRBJ2-7; perhaps TRBD1 as D (6 bases). The sequenced sample was PBMCs or T cells enriched from blood (not recorded which). The clonotype originates from a woman aged 25 to 39 who had recovered from COVID-19. The CDR3: CASSLDSTYEQYF. CDR3 nucleotides: TGTGCCAGCTCACTGGACAGTACCTACGAGCAGTACTTC.